This T cell receptor beta chain originates from a study of CD8 T cells in Susac syndrome. RNA amounts of roughly 0.5 to 1 ug underwent reverse transcription with random hexamers. MiXCR, run by TCRdb on the immunoSEQ multiplex PCR reads, gives a single entry per CDR3 protein. The sample has hundreds of thousands of distinct CDR3 sequences, approximately 94% seen once. The germline V and J ends were trimmed by 8 bases and 3 bases, with 11 bases remaining between them. The CDR3 consists of 13 residues. Germline V gene lookup returns CDR1 LNHDA and CDR2 SQIVND (reference sequence). The sequenced material came from CD4+ T cells from PBMCs. The chain employs TRBV19 and TRBJ1-5; D gene uncertain. The TCR sequence derives from a human donor with Susac syndrome. CDR3 DNA: TGTGCCAGTTCGGACGTATCCAATCAGCCCCAGCATTTT. Translating it yields CASSDVSNQPQHF.